The T cell receptor beta chain under discussion was sequenced for a study of shared clonotypes between healthy human individuals. Deep-level settings were used for running the assay. Several immunoSEQ 96-well plates shared each subset's DNA, each plate a replicate. This table comes from immunoSEQ multiplex PCR, and its TCRdb copy is limited to in-frame clones, with some not included. The sample lists about 2,500,000 clones; more than 80% were seen once. V was shortened by 0 bases and J by 1 base, with 11 bases between the two germline ends. This CDR3 spans 16 amino acids. Germline V gene data show CDR1 as MGHRA and CDR2 as YSYEKL.

The sample consisted of naive CD4+ T cells sorted from blood. Subset reported: CD45RA+ positively selected. The chain combines TRBV4-1 with TRBJ2-3, with D perhaps matching TRBD2 (6 bases). The TCR was taken from a young man in good health. The CDR3 region is CASSQDRVAGTDTQYF. The CDR3 nucleotides read TGCGCCAGCAGCCAAGATCGGGTAGCGGGCACAGATACGCAGTATTTT.